The 30 T cell receptor beta chains below all came from one sample that was sequenced in a study of T cells after yellow fever vaccination. TCRdb re-called the 5' RACE reads with MiXCR, one entry per CDR3 protein. The sample lists some 340,000 distinct CDR3 sequences; around 10% were seen once. The sample here was CD4+ T cells sorted from PBMCs, taken 45 days after the yellow fever booster vaccination. Receptors were obtained from a man between 18 and 29 years old who received the YFV17D yellow fever vaccine.

The rearrangement joins TRBV5-1 to TRBJ1-4; a weak D match, TRBD1 (6 bases). Germline lookup yields CDR1 SGHRS and CDR2 YFSETQ. This CDR3 has 16 residues. V shed 0 bases and J shed 5 bases, with 14 bases lying between them. CDR3 in DNA: TGCGCCAGCAGCTTGGGGGGGGCTGCGATGAATGAAAAACTGTTTTTT. Protein product: CASSLGGAAMNEKLFF.

This chain uses TRBV4-3 with TRBJ2-1; 7 positions agree with TRBD2. CDR1 LGHNA and CDR2 YSLEER come from the germline V gene. The length of the CDR3 is 15 residues. The junction had 2 bases not matched to a gene; V was cut back by 1 base and J by 2 bases. CDR3 in DNA: TGCGCCAGCAGCCAAGGCGGACTAGCCTACAATGAGCAGTTCTTC. Translated, it gives CASSQGGLAYNEQFF.

This clonotype showed up just a few times. The rearrangement uses TRBV9 and TRBJ2-2, with D possibly being TRBD1 or TRBD2 (5 bases each). CDR1 SGDLS and CDR2 YYNGEE come from the germline V gene. The CDR3 consists of 16 residues. V was trimmed by 2 bases and J by 0 bases, leaving 11 bases between them. Here the CDR3 DNA reads TGTGCCAGCAGCGTTCCGGGACGACCGAACACCGGGGAGCTGTTTTTT. Amino acids: CASSVPGRPNTGELFF.

This clonotype was seen many times. The rearrangement uses TRBV20-1 and TRBJ1-4; D unclear. The germline gives CDR1 DFQATT, CDR2 SNEGSKA (reference sequence). V lost 1 base and J 4 bases, leaving 10 bases between the germline ends. The CDR3 loop spans 14 amino acids. For the CDR3, the DNA is TGCAGTGCTAGAGTGGCGGGTGGTAATGAAAAACTGTTTTTT. Its protein product is CSARVAGGNEKLFF.

The CDR3 region has the DNA TGCGCCAGCAGCTTGGGTCCGGTATCGGCCCAGTATGGCTACACCTTC. Encoded protein: CASSLGPVSAQYGYTF. The chain uses TRBV5-1 and TRBJ1-2, with D unclear. V shed 0 bases and J shed 5 bases, with 17 bases lying between them. This CDR3 comprises 16 residues. From germline, CDR1 is SGHRS and CDR2 YFSETQ.

This clonotype was counted ten times or more. The chain couples TRBV28 to TRBJ1-6; no definite D call. The CDR3 sequence is 20 residues long. Germline CDR1 and CDR2: MDHEN and SYDVKM. Trimming took 2 bases from V and 7 from J, leaving 27 bases between them. CDR3 loop: CASSLIPPLSTGMGNSPLHF. The CDR3 DNA reads TGTGCCAGCAGTTTAATTCCCCCCCTTAGCACGGGGATGGGGAATTCACCCCTCCACTTT.

The CDR3 is CASSLTGATSGGPGAQYF. CDR3 bases: TGTGCCAGCAGCCTTACAGGGGCTACTAGCGGGGGGCCCGGTGCGCAGTATTTT. The V gene is TRBV7-8, the J gene TRBJ2-3; 12 bases map to TRBD2. J was trimmed by 10 bases and V by 5 bases; bases with no gene match: 19. Germline V gene sequence: CDR1 SGHVS, CDR2 FQNEAQ. The CDR3 extends over 18 amino acids.

This rearrangement joins TRBV5-1 to TRBJ2-7, with D perhaps given as TRBD1 or TRBD2 (6 bases each). Germline-derived CDR1 and CDR2 are SGHRS and YFSETQ. V was cut by 3 bases and J by 5 bases, with 27 bases left in between. This CDR3 has 18 amino acids. Written as DNA, the CDR3 is TGCGCCAGCAGCTCAATCGGGGGCGCGGGACGCGGTCGGGACGAGCAGTACTTC. It specifies CASSSIGGAGRGRDEQYF.

This clonotype was seen a few times. The chain uses TRBV7-9 and TRBJ1-1, with 9 bases lining up with TRBD1. V shed 3 bases and J 5 bases; nucleotides not matched to a gene: 4. The CDR3 runs to 14 residues. Germline CDR1 and CDR2: SEHNR and FQNEAQ (reference sequence). CDR3 nucleotides: TGTGCCAGCAGCTTGGGGGACAGGGAGACTGAAGCTTTCTTT. It translates to CASSLGDRETEAFF.

The V and J genes are TRBV2 and TRBJ2-5; D is perhaps TRBD1 or TRBD2 (5 bases each). This CDR3 has 14 amino acids. CDR1 and CDR2 (germline): SNHLY, FYNNEI. V dropped 3 bases and J dropped 3 bases, with 11 bases sitting between them. The CDR3 coding sequence is TGTGCCAGCAGTGAGGCTAGCAGGGAAGAGACCCAGTACTTC. Protein sequence: CASSEASREETQYF.

There are a few counts of this clonotype. This chain joins TRBV12-3 or TRBV12-4 and TRBJ2-3; D is undetermined. The CDR3 contains 13 residues. The V gene lost 10 bases and the J gene lost 2 bases, with 13 bases spanning the gap. CDR3 DNA sequence: TGTGCCACATCAGATGGGGACACAGATACGCAGTATTTT. Translating gives CATSDGDTDTQYF.

This clonotype appeared many times. V is TRBV29-1 and J is TRBJ2-4; a possible D gene is TRBD1 (6 bases). Per the germline V gene, CDR1 is SQVTM and CDR2 is ANQGSEA. This CDR3 spans 17 amino acids. The V end was cut by 7 bases, the J end by 3 bases, with 25 bases between. CDR3 loop: CSDRPYRAGSFKNIQYF. The CDR3, as DNA: TGCAGCGACCGACCTTACAGGGCAGGCTCATTCAAAAACATTCAGTACTTC.

This clonotype has a handful of counts. V gene TRBV5-1 combines with J gene TRBJ2-1, with TRBD2 as a possible D gene (6 bases). The CDR3 sequence is 16 residues long. Germline CDR1 reads SGHRS; CDR2 reads YFSETQ. V was trimmed by 1 base and J by 2 bases, leaving 13 bases between them. The CDR3 DNA follows: TGCGCCAGCAGCTTGCGTCAGGGAGGCGCCTACAATGAGCAGTTCTTC. Translation: CASSLRQGGAYNEQFF.

The table lists this clonotype with a few counts. V is TRBV20-1 and J is TRBJ2-1, with 8 bases aligning to TRBD1. The CDR3 runs to 12 residues. V lost 6 bases, J lost 8 bases, and 6 bases stayed unmatched. Germline loops: CDR1 DFQATT, CDR2 SNEGSKA (reference sequence). The CDR3 region is CSAIQGVDEQFF. The DNA for the CDR3 is TGCAGTGCGATACAGGGGGTCGATGAGCAGTTCTTC.

This clonotype has a handful of counts. This chain connects TRBV19 to TRBJ1-6; maybe TRBD1 (5 bases). V shed 10 bases and J shed 15 bases, with 22 bases lying between them. Germline CDR1 reads LNHDA; CDR2 reads SQIVND (reference sequence). The CDR3 sequence is 13 residues long. The CDR3 coding sequence is TGTGCCACCACCGGGACCGTCGAGGGACTCCTCCACTTT. It codes for CATTGTVEGLLHF.

This clonotype turned up a few times. This chain uses TRBV5-6 with TRBJ2-5, with D tentatively TRBD1 (6 bases). Germline V gives CDR1 SGHDT, CDR2 YYEEEE. This CDR3 has 14 amino acids. V gave up 4 bases and J gave up 5 bases, with 15 bases separating them. The CDR3 protein is CASSATGLGETQYF. The CDR3 DNA is TGTGCCAGCAGCGCGACAGGTTTGGGGGAGACCCAGTACTTC.

This clonotype came up a few times. The chain carries TRBV7-2 and TRBJ2-1, with 7 bases matching TRBD1. Germline trimming cut 6 bases from V and 5 bases from J; bases unmatched to any gene: 7. The CDR3 totals 14 residues. Looked up from germline, CDR1 is SGHTA and CDR2 is FQGNSA. The DNA of the CDR3 is TGTGCCAGCAGGCAGGGGGACAGAGACAATGAGCAGTTCTTC. The encoded protein is CASRQGDRDNEQFF.

This clonotype was seen a few times. The chain uses TRBV5-4 and TRBJ1-6; D is undetermined. The germline V gene has CDR1 SGHNT and CDR2 YYREEE (reference sequence). Trimming took 3 bases from V and 14 from J, leaving 12 bases between them. The CDR3 loop spans 12 amino acids. The CDR3 sequence is CASSSATSALHF. CDR3 in DNA: TGTGCCAGCAGCTCGGCCACCTCGGCCCTCCACTTT.

This clonotype was counted ten times or more. The chain employs TRBV7-2 and TRBJ2-5; 11 nucleotides agree with TRBD1. V trimming: 5 bases; J trimming: 5 bases; junction bases outside the gene matches: 7. Germline assignment: CDR1 SGHTA and CDR2 FQGNSA. The CDR3 is 15 residues long. This CDR3 is CASSLGQGASETQYF. CDR3 sequence (DNA): TGTGCCAGCAGCCTTGGACAGGGGGCGAGTGAGACCCAGTACTTC.

On this clonotype itself: This may arise from a read error, as a much more abundant clone is one base away. This chain joins TRBV7-9 and TRBJ2-1; D assignment may be TRBD1 or TRBD2 (5 bases each). Per the germline V gene, CDR1 is SEHNR and CDR2 is FQNEAQ (reference sequence). The CDR3 totals 15 residues. The DNA for the CDR3 is TGTGCCAGCAGCTTACGAGGGGCCTCCTACAATGATCAGTTCTTC. Encoded protein: CASSLRGASYNDQFF.

A few counts support this clonotype. This rearrangement joins TRBV20-1 to TRBJ1-2; 8 bases agree with TRBD1. With 6 bases clipped from V and 3 bases from J, the junction kept 9 bases outside the gene matches. Per germline, CDR1 DFQATT and CDR2 SNEGSKA (reference sequence). This CDR3 is built from 14 residues. The CDR3 is CSAGQGFLDYGYTF. The CDR3 region has the DNA TGCAGTGCAGGACAGGGCTTTCTGGACTATGGCTACACCTTC.

The chain has TRBV10-3 and TRBJ2-3, with 8 bases lining up with TRBD2. This CDR3 spans 18 amino acids. CDR1 is ENHRY and CDR2 is SYGVKD in the germline V gene. Trimming cost V 4 bases and J 2 bases; bases outside gene matches: 14. CDR3 bases: TGTGCCATCAGTGGCCTTCGCGGGACTAGAATTCACACAGATACGCAGTATTTT. Its translation is CAISGLRGTRIHTDTQYF.

Regarding this clonotype: It may be a read error: a sequence one base away is much more abundant. CDR3 bases: TGTGCCAGCAGTTCCGGGACTACCACAGATACGCAGTATTTT. Residues: CASSSGTTTDTQYF. V is TRBV6-5 and J is TRBJ2-3; TRBD2 aligns across 7 bases. V shed 4 bases, J shed 2 bases, and the junction held 3 bases outside the gene matches. The germline V gene encodes CDR1 MNHEY and CDR2 SVGAGI. The length of the CDR3 is 14 residues.

This clonotype was seen only a few times. The chain combines TRBV6-4 with TRBJ2-2; 8 positions agree with TRBD1. The V gene end was trimmed by 5 bases and the J gene end by 4 bases; junction bases not matched to a gene: 3. CDR1 and CDR2 from the germline V gene are MRHNA and SNTAGT. This CDR3 is 14 amino acids long. The CDR3 DNA follows: TGTGCCAGCAGTCGACAGGGGCGCACCGGGGAGCTGTTTTTT. The encoded protein is CASSRQGRTGELFF.

The V call is TRBV11-2, the J call TRBJ2-3; no definite D call. Trimming removed 1 base from V and 2 bases from J, with 10 bases in between. The germline V gene encodes CDR1 SGHAT and CDR2 FQNNGV. The CDR3 has 15 amino acids. DNA of the CDR3: TGTGCCAGCAGCTTAGCGGCAGGTACCACAGATACGCAGTATTTT. It encodes CASSLAAGTTDTQYF.

This clonotype was picked up a small number of times. The chain carries TRBV5-5 and TRBJ2-3; D remains unclear. Germline V gives CDR1 SGHKS, CDR2 YYEKEE (reference sequence). This CDR3 spans 15 amino acids. Deletions cut 2 bases from V and 4 bases from J, with 14 bases between. The chain's CDR3 is CASSFEASSPDTQYF. The CDR3 DNA is TGTGCCAGCAGCTTCGAAGCGTCCTCGCCAGATACGCAGTATTTT.

This clonotype was observed at least ten times. This sequence joins TRBV7-8 and TRBJ2-1; a possible D gene is TRBD1 (7 bases). This CDR3 comprises 13 residues. V was shortened by 0 bases and J by 8 bases, with 8 bases between the two germline ends. Germline V gene sequence: CDR1 SGHVS, CDR2 FQNEAQ. CDR3 residues: CASSLARGDEQFF. In DNA, the CDR3 is TGTGCCAGCAGCTTAGCCAGGGGGGATGAGCAGTTCTTC.

The chain combines TRBV10-3 with TRBJ1-5, with D unresolved. CDR3 length: 14 residues. Germline lookup yields CDR1 ENHRY and CDR2 SYGVKD. The V end was cut by 6 bases, the J end by 0 bases, with 9 bases between. In nucleotides, the CDR3 is TGTGCCATCAGCCCTATCTCTAGCAATCAGCCCCAGCATTTT. Residues: CAISPISSNQPQHF.

The chain employs TRBV20-1 and TRBJ2-7, with 7 nucleotides matching TRBD2. Germline CDR1 DFQATT, CDR2 SNEGSKA (reference sequence). V shed 0 bases and J 1 base; nucleotides not matched to a gene: 6. This CDR3 region has 15 residues. CDR3: CSARDRLALSYEQYV. CDR3 sequence (DNA): TGCAGTGCTAGAGACAGACTAGCTCTGTCCTACGAGCAGTACGTC.

The chain carries TRBV5-1 and TRBJ2-1; D unresolved. The CDR3 is 15 residues long. The V gene lost 1 base and the J gene lost 0 bases, with 8 bases spanning the gap. Germline loops: CDR1 SGHRS, CDR2 YFSETQ. Here the CDR3 DNA reads TGCGCCAGCAGCTTGTCCCCCAGCTCCTACAATGAGCAGTTCTTC. Encoded protein: CASSLSPSSYNEQFF.